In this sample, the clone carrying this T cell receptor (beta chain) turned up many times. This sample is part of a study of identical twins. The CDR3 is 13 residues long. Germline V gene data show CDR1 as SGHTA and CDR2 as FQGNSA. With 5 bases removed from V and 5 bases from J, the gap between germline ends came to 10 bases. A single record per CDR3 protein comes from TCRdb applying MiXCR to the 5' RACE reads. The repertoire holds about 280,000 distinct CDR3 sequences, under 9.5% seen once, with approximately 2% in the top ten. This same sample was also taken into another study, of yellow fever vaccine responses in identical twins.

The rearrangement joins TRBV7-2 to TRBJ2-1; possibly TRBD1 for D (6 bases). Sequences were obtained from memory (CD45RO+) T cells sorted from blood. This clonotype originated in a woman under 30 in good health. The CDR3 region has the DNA TGTGCCAGCAGCCGGAACAGGGACAATGAGCAGTTCTTC. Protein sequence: CASSRNRDNEQFF.